Included here is one T cell receptor (beta chain) sequence, with context. The target antigen is unknown. An end of the junction differs from the germline gene, which may be a read error. A modified ARM-PCR protocol with three rounds of nested PCR amplified TCRbeta. TCRdb fed the multiplex PCR reads into MiXCR, producing one record per CDR3 protein. The sample shows approximately 120,000 distinct CDR3 sequences, around 75% of them seen only once. The data originate from a study of tumor and adjacent non-tumor tissue in lung cancer. Overall study context: Histology: about 13 adenocarcinoma, a couple of squamous cell carcinoma, 1 small cell lung cancer.

General study points: Significantly higher TCR diversity was found in tumor than normal lung. Tumor repertoires had a smaller top 100 clone share than normal lung.

No cell sorting was done before RNA was extracted from the tissue. Material for sequencing was lung tumor tissue. The clonotype originates from a woman aged 55-75 years with non-small cell lung cancer.

CDR3 coding DNA: TGTGTCAGCAGTTTACAAGCAAGTAATTCACCCCTCCAGTTT. This sequence encodes CVSSLQASNSPLQF. The chain links TRBV11-2 to TRBJ1-6, with unresolved D. Germline loops: CDR1 SGHAT, CDR2 FQNNGV. CDR3 length equals 14 residues.